Listed here is a single T cell receptor beta chain. The source of the sample is a study of Ad26.COV2.S vaccination and SARS-CoV-2 variants. The treatment: around 19 received Ad26.COV2.S at low or high dose, single or two shots; roughly 5 received placebo; per-sample allocation not given. It was on day 63 after the first vaccine or placebo injection that samples were taken. This CDR3 region has 15 residues. Germline CDR1 and CDR2: SGHDT and YYEEEE. The J segment lost 6 bases and the V segment lost 3 bases, leaving 5 bases of the junction unmatched. TCRdb keeps only in-frame clones here, not all; method: immunoSEQ multiplex PCR. Among 430,000 or so clones, about nine tenths were seen once, and the ten largest hold over 9%.

Sequencing was performed on peripheral blood, taken in a trial of Ad26.COV2.S vaccine versus placebo. This receptor was identified in a person between 18 and 59 years old who received the Ad26.COV2.S COVID-19 vaccine or a placebo. The J gene is TRBJ1-4, the V gene TRBV5-6, with 10 bases fitting TRBD1. This chain's CDR3 is CASSSPGQGYEKLFF. CDR3 bases: TGTGCCAGCAGCTCACCGGGACAGGGGTATGAAAAACTGTTTTTT.